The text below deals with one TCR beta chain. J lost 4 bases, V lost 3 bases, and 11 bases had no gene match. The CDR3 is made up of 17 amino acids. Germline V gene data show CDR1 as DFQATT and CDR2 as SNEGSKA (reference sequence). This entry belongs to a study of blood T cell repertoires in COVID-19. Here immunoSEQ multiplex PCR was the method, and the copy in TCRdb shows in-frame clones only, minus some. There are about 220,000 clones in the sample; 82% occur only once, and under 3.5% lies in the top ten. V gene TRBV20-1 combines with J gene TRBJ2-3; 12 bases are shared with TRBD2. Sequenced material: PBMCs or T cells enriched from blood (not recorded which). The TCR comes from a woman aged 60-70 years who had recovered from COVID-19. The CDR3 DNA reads TGCAGTGCTAGTCGAACTAGCGGGGGGCCGTCAGCAGATACGCAGTATTTT. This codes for CSASRTSGGPSADTQYF.